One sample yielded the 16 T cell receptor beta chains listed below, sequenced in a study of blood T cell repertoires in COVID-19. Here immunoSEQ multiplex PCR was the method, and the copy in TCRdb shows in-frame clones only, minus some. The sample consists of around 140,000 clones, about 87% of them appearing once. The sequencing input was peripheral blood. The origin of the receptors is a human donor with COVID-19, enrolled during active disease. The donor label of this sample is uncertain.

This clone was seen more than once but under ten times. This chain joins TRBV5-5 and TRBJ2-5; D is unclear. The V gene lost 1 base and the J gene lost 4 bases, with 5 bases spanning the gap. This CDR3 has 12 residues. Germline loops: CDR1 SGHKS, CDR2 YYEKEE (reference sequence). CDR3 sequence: CASSLSGETQYF. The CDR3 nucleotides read TGTGCCAGCAGCTTGTCGGGAGAGACCCAGTACTTC. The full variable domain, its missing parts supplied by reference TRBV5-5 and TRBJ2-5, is DAGVTQSPTHLIKTRGQQVTLRCSPISGHKSVSWYQQVLGQGPQFIFQYYEKEERGRGNFPDRFSARQFPNYSSELNVNALLLGDSALYLCASSLSGETQYFGPGTRLLVL.

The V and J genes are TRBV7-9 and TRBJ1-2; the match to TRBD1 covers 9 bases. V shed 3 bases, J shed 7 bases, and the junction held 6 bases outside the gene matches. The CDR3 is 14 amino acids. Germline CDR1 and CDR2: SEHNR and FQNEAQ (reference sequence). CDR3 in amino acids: CASSLPTGGAGYTF. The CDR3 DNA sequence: TGTGCCAGCAGCTTGCCCACAGGGGGCGCTGGCTACACCTTC.

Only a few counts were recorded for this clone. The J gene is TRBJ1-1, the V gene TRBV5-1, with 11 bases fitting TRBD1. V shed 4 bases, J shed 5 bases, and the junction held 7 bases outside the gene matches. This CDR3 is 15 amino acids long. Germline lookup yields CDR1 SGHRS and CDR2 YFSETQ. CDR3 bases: TGCGCCAGCAGCATAGATGGACAGGGGGCTACTGAAGCTTTCTTT. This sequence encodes CASSIDGQGATEAFF.

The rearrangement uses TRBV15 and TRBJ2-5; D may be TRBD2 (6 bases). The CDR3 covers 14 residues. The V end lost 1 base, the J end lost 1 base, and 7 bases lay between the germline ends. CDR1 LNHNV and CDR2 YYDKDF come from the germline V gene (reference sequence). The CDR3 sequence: CATSRVLAQETQYF. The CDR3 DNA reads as TGTGCCACCAGCAGAGTACTAGCCCAAGAGACCCAGTACTTC.

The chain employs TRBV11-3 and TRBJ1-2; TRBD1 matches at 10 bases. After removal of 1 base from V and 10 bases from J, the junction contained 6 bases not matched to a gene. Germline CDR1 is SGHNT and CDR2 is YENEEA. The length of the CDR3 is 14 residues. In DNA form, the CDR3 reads TGTGCCAGCAGCTTAGGTCGGGACAGGGGATTCTACACCTTC. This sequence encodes CASSLGRDRGFYTF.

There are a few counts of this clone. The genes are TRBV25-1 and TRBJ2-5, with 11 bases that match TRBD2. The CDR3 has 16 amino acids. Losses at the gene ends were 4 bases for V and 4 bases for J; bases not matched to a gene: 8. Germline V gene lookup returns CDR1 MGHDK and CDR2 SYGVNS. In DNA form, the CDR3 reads TGTGCCAGCAGTGGTGAGACTAGCGGGACGGGAGAGACCCAGTACTTC. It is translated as CASSGETSGTGETQYF. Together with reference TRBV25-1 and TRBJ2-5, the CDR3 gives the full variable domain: EADIYQTPRYLVIGTGKKITLECSQTMGHDKMYWYQQDPGMELHLIHYSYGVNSTEKGDLSSESTVSRIRTEHFPLTLESARPSHTSQYLCASSGETSGTGETQYFGPGTRLLVL.

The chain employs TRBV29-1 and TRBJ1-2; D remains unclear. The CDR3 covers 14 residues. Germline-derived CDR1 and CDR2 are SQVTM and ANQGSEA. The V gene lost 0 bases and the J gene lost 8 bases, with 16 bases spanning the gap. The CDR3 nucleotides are TGCAGCGTTGAAGATGCTAGAGGGCTTAGGGGCTACACCTTC. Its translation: CSVEDARGLRGYTF.

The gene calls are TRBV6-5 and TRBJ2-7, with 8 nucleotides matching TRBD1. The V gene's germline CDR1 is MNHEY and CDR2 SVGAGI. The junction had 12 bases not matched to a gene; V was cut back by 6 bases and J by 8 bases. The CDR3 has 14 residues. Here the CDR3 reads CASSFDRGPNQQYF. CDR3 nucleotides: TGTGCCAGCAGCTTCGACAGGGGACCCAATCAGCAGTACTTC.

As DNA, the CDR3 is TGTGCCAGCGGAGGGGCCACCTACGAGCAGTACTTC. Protein: CASGGATYEQYF. The gene calls are TRBV6-5 and TRBJ2-7, with D perhaps matching TRBD2 (6 bases). CDR3 length: 12 residues. The germline V gene has CDR1 MNHEY and CDR2 SVGAGI. Deletions cut 8 bases from V and 2 bases from J, with 10 bases between.

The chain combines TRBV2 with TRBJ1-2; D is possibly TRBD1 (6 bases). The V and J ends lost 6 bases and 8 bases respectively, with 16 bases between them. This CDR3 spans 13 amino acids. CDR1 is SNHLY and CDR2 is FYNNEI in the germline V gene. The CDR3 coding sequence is TGTGCCAGCAGGGGGTGGGGGCGACGAGGCTACACCTTC. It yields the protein CASRGWGRRGYTF.

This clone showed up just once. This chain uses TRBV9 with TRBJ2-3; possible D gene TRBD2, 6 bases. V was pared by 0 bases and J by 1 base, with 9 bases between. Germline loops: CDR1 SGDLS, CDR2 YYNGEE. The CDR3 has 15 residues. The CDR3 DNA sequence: TGTGCCAGCAGCGTAGTTGGGGAGGGCACAGATACGCAGTATTTT. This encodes CASSVVGEGTDTQYF. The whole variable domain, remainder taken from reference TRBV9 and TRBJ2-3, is DSGVTQTPKHLITATGQRVTLRCSPRSGDLSVYWYQQSLDQGLQFLIQYYNGEERAKGNILERFSAQQFPDLHSELNLSSLELGDSALYFCASSVVGEGTDTQYFGPGTRLTVL.

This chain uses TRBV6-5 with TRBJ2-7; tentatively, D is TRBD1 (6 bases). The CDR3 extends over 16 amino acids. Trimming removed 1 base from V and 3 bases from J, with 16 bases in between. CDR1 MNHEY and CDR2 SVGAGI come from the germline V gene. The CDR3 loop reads CASSYFAGAADYEQYF. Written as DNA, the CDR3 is TGTGCCAGCAGTTACTTTGCAGGGGCGGCAGACTACGAGCAGTACTTC.

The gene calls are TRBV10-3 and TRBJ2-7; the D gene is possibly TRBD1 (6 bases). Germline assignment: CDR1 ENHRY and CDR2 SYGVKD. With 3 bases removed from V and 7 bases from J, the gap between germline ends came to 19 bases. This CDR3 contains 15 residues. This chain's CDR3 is CAISDGGGRREEQYF. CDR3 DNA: TGTGCCATCAGTGATGGTGGGGGCCGCAGGGAAGAGCAGTACTTC.

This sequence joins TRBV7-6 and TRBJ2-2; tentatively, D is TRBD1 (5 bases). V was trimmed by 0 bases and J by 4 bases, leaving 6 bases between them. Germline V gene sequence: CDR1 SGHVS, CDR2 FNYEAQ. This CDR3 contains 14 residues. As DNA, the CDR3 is TGTGCCAGCAGCTTAGCCAGGGCCACCGGGGAGCTGTTTTTT. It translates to CASSLARATGELFF.

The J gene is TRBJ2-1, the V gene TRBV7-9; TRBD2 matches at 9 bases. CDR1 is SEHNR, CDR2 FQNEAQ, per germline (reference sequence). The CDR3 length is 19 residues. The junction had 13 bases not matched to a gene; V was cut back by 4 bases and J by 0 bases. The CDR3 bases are TGTGCCAGCAGCTCCCCCAGGGTAGCGGGGGACCGCTCCTACAATGAGCAGTTCTTC. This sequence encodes CASSSPRVAGDRSYNEQFF.

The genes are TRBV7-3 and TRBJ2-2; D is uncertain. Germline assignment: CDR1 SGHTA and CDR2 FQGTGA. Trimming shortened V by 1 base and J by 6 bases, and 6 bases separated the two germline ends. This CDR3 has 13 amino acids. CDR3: CASSLIRSGELFF. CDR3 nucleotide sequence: TGTGCCAGCAGCTTAATTCGGTCCGGGGAGCTGTTTTTT.